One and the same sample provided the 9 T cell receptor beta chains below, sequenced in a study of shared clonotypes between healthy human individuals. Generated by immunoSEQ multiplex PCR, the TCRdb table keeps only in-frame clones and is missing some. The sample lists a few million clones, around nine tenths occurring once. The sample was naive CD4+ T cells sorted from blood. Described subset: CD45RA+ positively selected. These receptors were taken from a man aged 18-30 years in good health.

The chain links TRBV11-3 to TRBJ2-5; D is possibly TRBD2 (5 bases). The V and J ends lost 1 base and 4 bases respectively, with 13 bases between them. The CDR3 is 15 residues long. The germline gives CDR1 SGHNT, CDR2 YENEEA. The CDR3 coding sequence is TGTGCCAGCAGCTTAGGGGTTGCAGGAGGAGAGACCCAGTACTTC. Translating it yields CASSLGVAGGETQYF.

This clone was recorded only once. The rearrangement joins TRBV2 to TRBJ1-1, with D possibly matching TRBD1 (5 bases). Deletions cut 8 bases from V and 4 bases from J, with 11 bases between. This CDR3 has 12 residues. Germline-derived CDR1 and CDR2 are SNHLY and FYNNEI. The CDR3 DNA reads TGTGCCAGCGGGGAGGGACTCACTGAAGCTTTCTTT. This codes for CASGEGLTEAFF.

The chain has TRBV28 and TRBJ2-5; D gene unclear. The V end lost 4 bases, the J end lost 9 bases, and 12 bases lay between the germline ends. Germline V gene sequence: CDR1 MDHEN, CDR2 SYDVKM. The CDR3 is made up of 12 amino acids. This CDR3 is CASSSRLESQYF. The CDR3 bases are TGTGCCAGCAGTTCCCGCCTTGAATCCCAGTACTTC.

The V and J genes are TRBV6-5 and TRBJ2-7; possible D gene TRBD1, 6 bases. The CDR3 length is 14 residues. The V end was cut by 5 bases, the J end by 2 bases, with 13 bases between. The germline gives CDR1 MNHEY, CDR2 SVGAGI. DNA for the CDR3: TGTGCCAGCAGTCCTTACAGGGTTACCTACGAGCAGTACTTC. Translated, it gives CASSPYRVTYEQYF.

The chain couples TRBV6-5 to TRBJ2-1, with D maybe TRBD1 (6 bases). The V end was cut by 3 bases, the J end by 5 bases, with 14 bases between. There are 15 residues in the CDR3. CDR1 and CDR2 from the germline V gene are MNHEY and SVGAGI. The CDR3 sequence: CASSYEGVGDNEQFF. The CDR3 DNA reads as TGTGCCAGCAGTTATGAGGGGGTAGGCGACAATGAGCAGTTCTTC.

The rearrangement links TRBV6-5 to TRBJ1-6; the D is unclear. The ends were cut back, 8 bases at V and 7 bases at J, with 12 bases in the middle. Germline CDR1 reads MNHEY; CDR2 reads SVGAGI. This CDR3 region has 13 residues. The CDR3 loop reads CASRTEKNSPLHF. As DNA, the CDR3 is TGTGCCAGCCGGACGGAAAAAAATTCACCCCTCCACTTT.

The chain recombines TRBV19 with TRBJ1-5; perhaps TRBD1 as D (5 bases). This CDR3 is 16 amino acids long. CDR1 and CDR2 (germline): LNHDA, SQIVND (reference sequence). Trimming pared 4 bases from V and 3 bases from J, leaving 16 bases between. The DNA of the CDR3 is TGTGCCAGTAGTAGAAAAACGTCAGGGATCAATCAGCCCCAGCATTTT. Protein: CASSRKTSGINQPQHF.

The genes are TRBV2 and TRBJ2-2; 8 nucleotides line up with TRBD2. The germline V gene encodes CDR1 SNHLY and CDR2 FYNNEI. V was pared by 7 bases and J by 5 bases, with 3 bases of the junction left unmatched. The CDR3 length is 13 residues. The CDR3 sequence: CASTTSATGELFF. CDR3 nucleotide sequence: TGTGCCAGCACGACTAGCGCGACCGGGGAGCTGTTTTTT.

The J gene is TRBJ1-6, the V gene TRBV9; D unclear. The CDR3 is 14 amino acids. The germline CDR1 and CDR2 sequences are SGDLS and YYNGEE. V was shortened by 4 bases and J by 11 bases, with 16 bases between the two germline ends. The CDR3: CASSPQADGTPLHF. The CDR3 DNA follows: TGTGCCAGCAGCCCCCAGGCGGACGGAACACCCCTCCACTTT.